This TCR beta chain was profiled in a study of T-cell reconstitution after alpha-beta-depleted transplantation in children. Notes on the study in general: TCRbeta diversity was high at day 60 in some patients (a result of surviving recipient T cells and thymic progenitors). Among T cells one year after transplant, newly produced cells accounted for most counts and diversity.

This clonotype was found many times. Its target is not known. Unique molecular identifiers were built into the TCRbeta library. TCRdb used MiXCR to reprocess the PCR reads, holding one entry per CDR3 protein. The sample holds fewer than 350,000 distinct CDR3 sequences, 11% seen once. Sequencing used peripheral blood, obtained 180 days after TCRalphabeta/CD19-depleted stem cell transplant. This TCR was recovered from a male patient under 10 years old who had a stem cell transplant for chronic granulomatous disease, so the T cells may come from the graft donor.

The CDR3 bases are TGCAGCGCCGATACCGGGACAGCGAGCACAGATACGCAGTATTTT. The encoded protein is CSADTGTASTDTQYF. This chain uses TRBV29-1 with TRBJ2-3; TRBD1 matches at 7 bases. The V gene's germline CDR1 is SQVTM and CDR2 ANQGSEA. The CDR3 is 15 residues long. Trimming took 7 bases from V and 0 from J; bases not matched to a gene: 10.